The 19 T cell receptor beta chains below come from one sample, sequenced in a study of T-cell memory formation after mild COVID-19. TCRdb fed the 5' RACE reads into MiXCR, producing one record per CDR3 protein. This table holds just over 400,000 distinct CDR3 sequences, under 25% found once. Sequenced sample: PBMCs or a T cell subset sorted from them (not recorded which). The receptors were gathered from an adult woman who had mild COVID-19 (a few samples of this study predate the infection). Cell type and time point are not known.

The rearrangement joins TRBV7-6 to TRBJ2-3, with D possibly being TRBD2 (6 bases). The length of the CDR3 is 18 residues. Germline loops: CDR1 SGHVS, CDR2 FNYEAQ. Trimming removed 5 bases at V and 1 base at J, with 22 bases between. CDR3 DNA: TGTGCCAGCAGCATGACGCGGGGCGCCTCCTTTGGCACAGATACGCAGTATTTT. It encodes CASSMTRGASFGTDTQYF. The full variable domain, completed using reference TRBV7-6 and TRBJ2-3, is GAGVSQSPRYKVTKRGQDVALRCDPISGHVSLYWYRQALGQGPEFLTYFNYEAQQDKSGLPNDRFSAERPEGSISTLTIQRTEQRDSAMYRCASSMTRGASFGTDTQYFGPGTRLTVL.

This clonotype has just a few counts. CDR3 sequence (DNA): TGTGCCAGCAGTTTGGAGTACAGGAGGACCACTGAAGCTTTCTTT. Translation gives CASSLEYRRTTEAFF. The chain is built from TRBV6-2 or TRBV6-3 and TRBJ1-1, with a weak D call TRBD1 (5 bases). This CDR3 region has 15 residues. CDR1 and CDR2 from the germline V gene are MNHEY and SVGEGT. V lost 4 bases and J lost 4, with 16 bases in between.

The chain employs TRBV10-2 and TRBJ2-5; D is undetermined. Germline V gives CDR1 WSHSY, CDR2 SAAADI. The CDR3 has 14 amino acids. V lost 2 bases and J lost 7, with 14 bases in between. The chain's CDR3 is CASSENPRPGTQYF. The CDR3 nucleotides read TGCGCCAGCAGTGAGAACCCCCGACCAGGGACCCAGTACTTC.

This clonotype was seen more than once but under ten times. The chain couples TRBV7-2 to TRBJ2-3; 7 positions agree with TRBD2. The trim removed 4 bases at V and 2 bases at J, leaving 12 bases unmatched. The germline gives CDR1 SGHTA, CDR2 FQGNSA. This CDR3 spans 17 amino acids. Here the CDR3 reads CASSSWPASGATDTQYF. In DNA form, the CDR3 reads TGTGCCAGCAGCTCGTGGCCGGCGAGCGGGGCCACAGATACGCAGTATTTT.

This clonotype was counted ten times or more. The V gene is TRBV20-1, the J gene TRBJ2-1, with 9 bases identical to TRBD2. The CDR3 runs 15 residues. Trimming cost V 3 bases and J 0 bases; bases outside gene matches: 3. Per the germline V gene, CDR1 is DFQATT and CDR2 is SNEGSKA (reference sequence). The CDR3 loop reads CSARGSGSSYNEQFF. Written as DNA, the CDR3 is TGCAGTGCTAGGGGTAGCGGGAGCTCCTACAATGAGCAGTTCTTC.

The V and J genes are TRBV29-1 and TRBJ1-2, with D unclear. Per the germline V gene, CDR1 is SQVTM and CDR2 is ANQGSEA. The length of the CDR3 is 14 residues. V lost 2 bases and J lost 8, with 18 bases in between. CDR3 bases: TGCAGCGTTGAAACCCCCCAGGACCGGAACGGCTACACCTTC. Its translation: CSVETPQDRNGYTF. The full variable domain, completed using reference TRBV29-1 and TRBJ1-2, is SAVISQKPSRDICQRGTSLTIQCQVDSQVTMMFWYRQQPGQSLTLIATANQGSEATYESGFVIDKFPISRPNLTFSTLTVSNMSPEDSSIYLCSVETPQDRNGYTFGSGTRLTVV.

The chain employs TRBV12-3 or TRBV12-4 and TRBJ2-3, with 8 positions matching TRBD2. The CDR3 loop spans 17 amino acids. V lost 6 bases and J lost 2; bases outside the gene matches: 13. CDR3 in amino acids: CASSRWPSGPFTDTQYF. CDR3 bases: TGTGCCAGCAGCCGCTGGCCTAGCGGGCCTTTCACAGATACGCAGTATTTT.

This clonotype occurred a few times. This chain connects TRBV7-8 to TRBJ2-1; 7 bases line up with TRBD2. Germline assignment: CDR1 SGHVS and CDR2 FQNEAQ. The CDR3 length is 15 residues. V gave up 2 bases and J gave up 10 bases; unmatched junction bases: 11. The CDR3 nucleotides are TGTGCCAGCAGCTTAAACCCAGCGGGGTCGGGCGAGCAGTTCTTC. Its protein is CASSLNPAGSGEQFF.

The V gene is TRBV20-1, the J gene TRBJ2-7; TRBD1 matches at 7 bases. Trimming at V came to 3 bases and at J to 3 bases, leaving 5 bases not matched to a gene. Germline V gene sequence: CDR1 DFQATT, CDR2 SNEGSKA (reference sequence). CDR3 length: 13 residues. DNA of the CDR3: TGCAGTGCTAGGGACAGGCCCCGCTACGAGCAGTACTTC. As protein: CSARDRPRYEQYF.

This clonotype was picked up a small number of times. The chain is built from TRBV7-8 and TRBJ2-2, with 11 positions matching TRBD1. The J segment lost 3 bases and the V segment lost 5 bases, leaving 14 bases of the junction unmatched. The CDR3 consists of 19 residues. Germline values: CDR1 SGHVS, CDR2 FQNEAQ. The CDR3 DNA reads as TGTGCCAGCAGCCCAAGGAGCGGACAGGGGGCGCAGTACACCGGGGAGCTGTTTTTT. Protein product: CASSPRSGQGAQYTGELFF. Using reference TRBV7-8 and TRBJ2-2 for the parts outside the CDR3, the full variable domain is GAGVSQSPRYKVAKRGQDVALRCDPISGHVSLFWYQQALGQGPEFLTYFQNEAQLDKSGLPSDRFFAERPEGSVSTLKIQRTQQEDSAVYLCASSPRSGQGAQYTGELFFGEGSRLTVL.

This clonotype was seen a single time. The genes are TRBV30 and TRBJ2-7; D gene ambiguous. Germline CDR1 reads GTSNPN; CDR2 reads SVGIG (reference sequence). The CDR3 runs 12 residues. Trimming cost V 5 bases and J 0 bases, with 8 bases left between them. DNA of the CDR3: TGTGCCTGGGCAGAATACTCCTACGAGCAGTACTTC. Residues: CAWAEYSYEQYF.

This rearrangement joins TRBV24-1 to TRBJ2-1; TRBD2 aligns across 12 bases. This CDR3 has 16 residues. J was trimmed by 8 bases and V by 5 bases; bases with no gene match: 9. Germline V CDR1 and CDR2: KGHDR, SFDVKD. CDR3 coding DNA: TGTGCCACCAGTGTGGCCGAGACTAGCGGGAGTGATGAGCAGTTCTTC. The encoded protein is CATSVAETSGSDEQFF.

V usage is TRBV29-1 and J usage is TRBJ1-2; D unresolved. Trimming left V 3 bases short and J 4 bases short, with 12 bases between. The CDR3 is 13 residues long. The germline gives CDR1 SQVTM, CDR2 ANQGSEA. Here the CDR3 reads CSVDPAQFYGYTF. DNA for the CDR3: TGCAGCGTTGACCCGGCGCAGTTCTATGGCTACACCTTC.

This clonotype was recorded a few times. The rearrangement links TRBV25-1 to TRBJ1-1; no clear D. CDR1 MGHDK and CDR2 SYGVNS come from the germline V gene. This CDR3 region has 12 residues. The V end lost 5 bases, the J end lost 6 bases, and 10 bases lay between the germline ends. The CDR3 here is CASSIGFAEAFF. The CDR3 DNA reads TGTGCCAGCAGTATCGGGTTTGCTGAAGCTTTCTTT.

With regard to this clonotype: A junction boundary mismatches the germline segment, possibly from a read error. The genes are TRBV29-1 and TRBJ2-1; 7 positions agree with TRBD1. This CDR3 contains 12 residues. Germline V lookup: CDR1 SQVTM, CDR2 ANQGSEA. CDR3 nucleotide sequence: TGCAGCGTGACCGTTGGGACAGCCTTAACGATCTTC. It is translated as CSVTVGTALTIF.

The chain joins TRBV4-3 to TRBJ2-3; TRBD2 might be the D (6 bases). The V and J ends lost 0 bases and 2 bases respectively, with 15 bases between them. Germline V CDR1 and CDR2: LGHNA, YSLEER. The CDR3 contains 17 residues. The DNA for the CDR3 is TGCGCCAGCAGCCAAGAAGGGGCTAGCGCGTTCACAGATACGCAGTATTTT. Translation: CASSQEGASAFTDTQYF.

This chain connects TRBV24-1 to TRBJ2-3; 8 bases are shared with TRBD2. Germline CDR1 is KGHDR and CDR2 is SFDVKD. This CDR3 comprises 12 residues. V lost 9 bases and J lost 8; bases outside the gene matches: 6. The CDR3 loop is CATESGGGTQYF. CDR3 nucleotides: TGTGCCACCGAGTCGGGAGGGGGTACGCAGTATTTT.

The DNA for the CDR3 is TGTGCCAGCAGGCGAGACAGGGGCTCTTCTGGAAACACCATATATTTT. Amino acids: CASRRDRGSSGNTIYF. V is TRBV12-3 or TRBV12-4 and J is TRBJ1-3; 8 nucleotides line up with TRBD1. This CDR3 is 16 amino acids long. Trimming removed 6 bases from V and 1 base from J; junction bases left unmatched: 8.

The chain couples TRBV20-1 to TRBJ2-7; D uncertain. This CDR3 region has 12 residues. The germline CDR1 and CDR2 sequences are DFQATT and SNEGSKA (reference sequence). The germline V and J ends were trimmed by 4 bases and 2 bases, with 9 bases remaining between them. The CDR3 sequence is CSAKTDPYEQYF. In DNA form, the CDR3 reads TGCAGTGCTAAAACGGATCCCTACGAGCAGTACTTC.